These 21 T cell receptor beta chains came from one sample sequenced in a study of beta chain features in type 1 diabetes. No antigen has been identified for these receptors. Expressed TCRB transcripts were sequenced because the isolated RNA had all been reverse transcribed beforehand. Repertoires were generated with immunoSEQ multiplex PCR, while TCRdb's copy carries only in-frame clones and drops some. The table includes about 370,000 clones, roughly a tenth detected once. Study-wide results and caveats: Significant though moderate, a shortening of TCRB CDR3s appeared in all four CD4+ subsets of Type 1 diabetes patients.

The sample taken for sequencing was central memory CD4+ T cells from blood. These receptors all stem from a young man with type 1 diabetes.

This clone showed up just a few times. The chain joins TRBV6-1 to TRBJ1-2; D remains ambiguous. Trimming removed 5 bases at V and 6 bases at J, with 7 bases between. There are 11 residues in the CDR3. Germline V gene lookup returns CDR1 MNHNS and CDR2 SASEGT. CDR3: CASSYQDGYTF. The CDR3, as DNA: TGTGCCAGCAGTTACCAGGATGGCTACACCTTC.

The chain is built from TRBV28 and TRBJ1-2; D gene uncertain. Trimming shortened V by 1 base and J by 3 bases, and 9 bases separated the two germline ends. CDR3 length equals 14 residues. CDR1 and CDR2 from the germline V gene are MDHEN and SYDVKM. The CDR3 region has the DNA TGTGCCAGCAGTTTATTGGTAGCGGACTATGGCTACACCTTC. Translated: CASSLLVADYGYTF.

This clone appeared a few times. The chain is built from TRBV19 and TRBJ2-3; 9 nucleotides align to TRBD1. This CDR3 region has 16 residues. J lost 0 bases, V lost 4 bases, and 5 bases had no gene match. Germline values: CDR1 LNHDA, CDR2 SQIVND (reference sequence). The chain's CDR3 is CASSTRTGASTDTQYF. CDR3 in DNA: TGTGCCAGTAGTACTCGGACAGGGGCGAGCACAGATACGCAGTATTTT.

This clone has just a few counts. CDR3 region: CASSVQGEYTGELFF. Written as DNA, the CDR3 is TGCGCCAGCAGCGTACAGGGAGAATACACCGGGGAGCTGTTTTTT. The chain links TRBV5-1 to TRBJ2-2, with D tentatively TRBD1 (6 bases). The V end was cut by 4 bases, the J end by 3 bases, with 13 bases between. CDR3 length: 15 residues. CDR1 SGHRS and CDR2 YFSETQ come from the germline V gene.

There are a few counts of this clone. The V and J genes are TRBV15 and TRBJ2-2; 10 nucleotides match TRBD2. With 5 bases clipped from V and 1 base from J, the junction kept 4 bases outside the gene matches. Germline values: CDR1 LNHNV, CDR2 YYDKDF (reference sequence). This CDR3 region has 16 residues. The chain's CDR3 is CATSGGLAWNTGELFF. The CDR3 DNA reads TGTGCCACCAGCGGGGGACTAGCGTGGAACACCGGGGAGCTGTTTTTT.

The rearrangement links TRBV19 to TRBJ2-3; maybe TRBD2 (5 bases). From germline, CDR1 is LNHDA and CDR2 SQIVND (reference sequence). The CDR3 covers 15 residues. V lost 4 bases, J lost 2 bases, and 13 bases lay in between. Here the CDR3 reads CASSSSLGPTDTQYF. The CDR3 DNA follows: TGTGCCAGTAGTAGTTCACTAGGTCCCACAGATACGCAGTATTTT.

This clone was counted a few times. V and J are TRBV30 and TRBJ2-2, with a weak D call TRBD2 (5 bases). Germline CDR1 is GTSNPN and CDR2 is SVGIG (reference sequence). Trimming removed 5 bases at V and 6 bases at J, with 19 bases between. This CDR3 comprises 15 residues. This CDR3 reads CAWPARANGAGELFF. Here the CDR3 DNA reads TGTGCCTGGCCCGCCCGGGCTAACGGGGCCGGGGAGCTGTTTTTT.

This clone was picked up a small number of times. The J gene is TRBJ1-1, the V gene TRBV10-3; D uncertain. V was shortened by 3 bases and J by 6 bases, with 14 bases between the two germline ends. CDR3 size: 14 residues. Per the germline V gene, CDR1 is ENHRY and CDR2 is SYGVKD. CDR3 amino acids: CAISDPRGLPEAFF. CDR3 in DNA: TGTGCCATCAGTGATCCGAGAGGGCTCCCTGAAGCTTTCTTT.

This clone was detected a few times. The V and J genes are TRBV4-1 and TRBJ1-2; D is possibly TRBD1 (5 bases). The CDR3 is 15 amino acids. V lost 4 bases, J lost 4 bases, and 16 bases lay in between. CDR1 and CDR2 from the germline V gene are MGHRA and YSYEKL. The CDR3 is CASSPSDQGSYGYTF. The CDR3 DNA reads TGCGCCAGCAGCCCCTCTGACCAGGGTAGCTATGGCTACACCTTC.

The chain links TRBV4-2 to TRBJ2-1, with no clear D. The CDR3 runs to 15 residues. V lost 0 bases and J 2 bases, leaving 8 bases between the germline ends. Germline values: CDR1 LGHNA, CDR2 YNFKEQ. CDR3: CASSQESRTYNEQFF. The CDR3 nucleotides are TGTGCCAGCAGCCAAGAAAGTCGGACCTACAATGAGCAGTTCTTC.

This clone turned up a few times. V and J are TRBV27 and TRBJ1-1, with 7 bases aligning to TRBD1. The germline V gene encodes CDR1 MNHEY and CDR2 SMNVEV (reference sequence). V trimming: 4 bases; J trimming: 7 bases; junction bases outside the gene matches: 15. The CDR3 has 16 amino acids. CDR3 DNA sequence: TGTGCCAGCAGTTCTCTTGGGGACAGAATATTACTTGAAGCTTTCTTT. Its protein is CASSSLGDRILLEAFF.

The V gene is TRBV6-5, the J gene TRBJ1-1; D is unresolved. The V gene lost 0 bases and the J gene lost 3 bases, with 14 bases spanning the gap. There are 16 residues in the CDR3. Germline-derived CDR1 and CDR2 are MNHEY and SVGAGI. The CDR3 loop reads CASSYSAAGGDTEAFF. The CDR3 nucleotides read TGTGCCAGCAGTTACTCCGCGGCAGGCGGGGACACTGAAGCTTTCTTT.

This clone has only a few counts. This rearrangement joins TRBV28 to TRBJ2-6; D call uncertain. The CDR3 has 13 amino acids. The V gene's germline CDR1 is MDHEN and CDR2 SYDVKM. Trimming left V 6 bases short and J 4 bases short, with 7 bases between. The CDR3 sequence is CASRVVGANVLTF. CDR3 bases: TGTGCCAGCAGGGTGGTCGGGGCCAACGTCCTGACTTTC. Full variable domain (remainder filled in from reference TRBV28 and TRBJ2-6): DVKVTQSSRYLVKRTGEKVFLECVQDMDHENMFWYRQDPGLGLRLIYFSYDVKMKEKGDIPEGYSVSREKKERFSLILESASTNQTSMYLCASRVVGANVLTFGAGSRLTVL.

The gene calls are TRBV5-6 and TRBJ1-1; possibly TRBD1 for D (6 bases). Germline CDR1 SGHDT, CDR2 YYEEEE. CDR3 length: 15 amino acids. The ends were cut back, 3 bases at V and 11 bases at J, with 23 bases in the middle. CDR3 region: CASSWSYREREAAFF. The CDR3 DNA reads TGTGCCAGCAGCTGGTCCTACAGGGAACGCGAAGCCGCTTTCTTT.

CDR3 DNA sequence: TGTGCCAGCAGCTCCCCCCGGGGGGAGACCCAGTACTTC. Its protein is CASSSPRGETQYF. The V and J genes are TRBV7-8 and TRBJ2-5, with D possibly TRBD2 on 6 matching bases. Trimming cost V 4 bases and J 5 bases, with 11 bases left between them. Germline CDR1 reads SGHVS; CDR2 reads FQNEAQ. The length of the CDR3 is 13 residues. Together with reference TRBV7-8 and TRBJ2-5, the CDR3 gives the full variable domain: GAGVSQSPRYKVAKRGQDVALRCDPISGHVSLFWYQQALGQGPEFLTYFQNEAQLDKSGLPSDRFFAERPEGSVSTLKIQRTQQEDSAVYLCASSSPRGETQYFGPGTRLLVL.

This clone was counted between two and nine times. DNA of the CDR3: TGCGCCAGCAGCCCTCCCGGACTAGCGGGAGTTGGAGAGCAGTACTTC. Encoded protein: CASSPPGLAGVGEQYF. The chain joins TRBV5-1 to TRBJ2-7; 13 bases map to TRBD2. Germline lookup yields CDR1 SGHRS and CDR2 YFSETQ. V shed 4 bases and J 7 bases; nucleotides not matched to a gene: 11. The CDR3 runs to 16 residues.

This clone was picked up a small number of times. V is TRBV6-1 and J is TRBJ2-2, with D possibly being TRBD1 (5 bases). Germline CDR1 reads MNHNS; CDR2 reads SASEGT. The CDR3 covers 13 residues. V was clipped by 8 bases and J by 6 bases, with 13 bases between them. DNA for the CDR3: TGTGCCAGCTCGGACACGCGCGCCGGGGAGCTGTTTTTT. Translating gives CASSDTRAGELFF.

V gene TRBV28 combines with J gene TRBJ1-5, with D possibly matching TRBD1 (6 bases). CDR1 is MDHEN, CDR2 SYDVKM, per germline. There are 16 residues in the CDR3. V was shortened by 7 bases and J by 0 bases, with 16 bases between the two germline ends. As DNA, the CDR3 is TGTGCCAGCAAGTTCCTGGGGGGCGTTAGCAATCAGCCCCAGCATTTT. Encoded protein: CASKFLGGVSNQPQHF.

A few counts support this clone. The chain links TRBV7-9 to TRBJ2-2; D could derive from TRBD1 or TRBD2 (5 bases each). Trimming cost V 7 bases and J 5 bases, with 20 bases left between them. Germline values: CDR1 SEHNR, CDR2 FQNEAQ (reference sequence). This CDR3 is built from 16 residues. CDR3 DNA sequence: TGTGCCAGCAACCCGCCGGGGACGCCAGGAACCGGGGAGCTGTTTTTT. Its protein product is CASNPPGTPGTGELFF.

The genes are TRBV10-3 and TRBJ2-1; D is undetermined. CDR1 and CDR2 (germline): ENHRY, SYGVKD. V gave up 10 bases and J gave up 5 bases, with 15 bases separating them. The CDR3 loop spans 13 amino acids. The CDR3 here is CASNQAGHNEQFF. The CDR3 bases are TGTGCCAGCAATCAAGCCGGCCACAATGAGCAGTTCTTC.

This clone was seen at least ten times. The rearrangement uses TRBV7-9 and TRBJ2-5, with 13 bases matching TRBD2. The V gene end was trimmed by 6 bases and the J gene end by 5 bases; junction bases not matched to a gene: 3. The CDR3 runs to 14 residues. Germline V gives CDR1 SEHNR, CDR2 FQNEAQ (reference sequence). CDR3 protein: CASRGLAGSETQYF. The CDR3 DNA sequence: TGTGCCAGCAGGGGACTAGCGGGATCTGAGACCCAGTACTTC.